This T cell receptor beta chain derives from a study of blood T cells in healthy people across ages. Next came a second PCR, run for about 7 to 12 cycles, which used a sample-barcoded 5' primer along with a J-beta primer mix. Each of the cDNA molecules was tagged by a template-switch adaptor with 12 random nucleotides. From the 5' RACE reads, TCRdb called clonotypes with MiXCR, one entry per CDR3 protein. The sample shows some 780,000 distinct CDR3 sequences, 45% to 70% of them seen only once. Germline CDR1 and CDR2: SGHTA and FQGNSA. The CDR3 totals 13 residues. V was pared by 5 bases and J by 5 bases, with 12 bases between.

The material sequenced was blood. The source is a man aged 35 to 55 in good health. The genes are TRBV7-2 and TRBJ2-5; no firm D call. The CDR3 is CASSLPPRETQYF. In DNA form, the CDR3 reads TGTGCCAGCAGCCTGCCCCCAAGGGAGACCCAGTACTTC.